This is a list of T cell receptor beta chains from one sample in a study of T cells after yellow fever vaccination. TCRdb re-derived calls from the 5' RACE reads in MiXCR, one entry per CDR3 protein. The sample has some 4,500 distinct CDR3 sequences, under 8.5% seen once. The sample in question was PBMCs, either bulk or a sorted T-cell subset (CD4+, CD8+, memory, or dextramer-sorted; not recorded which), obtained approximately 47 days after the first yellow fever vaccination. These receptors all come from a man aged 18 to 30 who received the YFV17D yellow fever vaccine. The CDR3 runs from the conserved cysteine through the conserved F or W. D genes are given only for firm matches. Not every row has a clone size; where given, it reads once, few, many or a size class.

clone size: many; J gene: TRBJ2-3; D gene: NA; V gene: TRBV27; CDR3 protein: CASSLNLASASDTQYF; CDR3 DNA: TGTGCCAGCAGTCTTAACCTAGCGTCCGCCTCAGATACGCAGTATTTT
clone size: many; J gene: TRBJ2-5; D gene: NA; V gene: TRBV30; CDR3 protein: CAWSVILAGTEETQYF; CDR3 DNA: TGTGCCTGGAGTGTCATCTTGGCCGGGACTGAAGAGACCCAGTACTTC
clone size: NA; J gene: TRBJ2-3; D gene: TRBD2; V gene: TRBV6-1; CDR3 protein: CASSAAKLAGTDTQYF; CDR3 DNA: TGTGCCAGCAGTGCCGCCAAACTAGCGGGCACAGATACGCAGTATTTT
clone size: many; J gene: TRBJ2-7; D gene: NA; V gene: TRBV7-2; CDR3 protein: CASSVIGGVYEQYF; CDR3 DNA: TGTGCCAGCAGCGTCATTGGAGGGGTCTACGAGCAGTACTTC
clone size: many; J gene: TRBJ1-1; D gene: NA; V gene: TRBV29-1; CDR3 protein: CSVGGGTEAFF; CDR3 DNA: TGCAGCGTTGGGGGGGGCACTGAAGCTTTCTTT
clone size: many; J gene: TRBJ1-1; D gene: NA; V gene: TRBV19; CDR3 protein: CASSRDWGPATEAFF; CDR3 DNA: TGTGCCAGTAGTAGGGACTGGGGTCCTGCGACTGAAGCTTTCTTT
clone size: many; J gene: TRBJ1-2; D gene: NA; V gene: TRBV7-9; CDR3 protein: CASSPRGLGYGYTF; CDR3 DNA: TGTGCCAGCAGCCCCAGGGGACTGGGCTATGGCTACACCTTC
clone size: many; J gene: TRBJ2-3; D gene: TRBD2; V gene: TRBV12-3/TRBV12-4; CDR3 protein: CASSPDPSGGRQYF; CDR3 DNA: TGTGCCAGCAGTCCAGATCCTAGCGGGGGACGGCAGTATTTT
clone size: many; J gene: TRBJ2-5; D gene: NA; V gene: TRBV4-1; CDR3 protein: CASSRQGNGYQETQYF; CDR3 DNA: TGCGCCAGCAGCCGCCAGGGTAATGGGTACCAAGAGACCCAGTACTTC
clone size: many; J gene: TRBJ1-1; D gene: NA; V gene: TRBV4-1; CDR3 protein: CASRVGPSKIGNTEAFF; CDR3 DNA: TGCGCCAGCAGAGTAGGACCATCAAAAATTGGAAACACTGAAGCTTTCTTT
clone size: many; J gene: TRBJ1-2; D gene: NA; V gene: TRBV10-3; CDR3 protein: CAANQQGDYGYTF; CDR3 DNA: TGTGCCGCAAACCAGCAGGGTGACTATGGCTACACCTTC
clone size: many; J gene: TRBJ2-2; D gene: NA; V gene: TRBV12-3/TRBV12-4; CDR3 protein: CASSLRGQSYYLSNTGELFF; CDR3 DNA: TGTGCCAGCAGTTTGCGGGGACAGAGCTACTACCTGTCTAACACCGGGGAGCTGTTTTTT
clone size: many; J gene: TRBJ2-2; D gene: NA; V gene: TRBV19; CDR3 protein: CASSIVSSTGELFF; CDR3 DNA: TGTGCCAGTAGTATAGTCTCGAGCACCGGGGAGCTGTTTTTT
clone size: many; J gene: TRBJ2-3; D gene: NA; V gene: TRBV9; CDR3 protein: CASSLAGRNTDTQYF; CDR3 DNA: TGTGCCAGCAGCCTGGCGGGGAGGAACACAGATACGCAGTATTTT
clone size: many; J gene: TRBJ2-1; D gene: TRBD1; V gene: TRBV27; CDR3 protein: CASSLDRGNHNEQFF; CDR3 DNA: TGTGCCAGCAGTTTAGACAGGGGAAATCACAATGAGCAGTTCTTC
clone size: many; J gene: TRBJ2-3; D gene: TRBD2; V gene: TRBV5-1; CDR3 protein: CASSQTPGGTTDTQYF; CDR3 DNA: TGCGCCAGCAGTCAAACCCCGGGGGGAACCACAGATACGCAGTATTTT
clone size: many; J gene: TRBJ2-7; D gene: NA; V gene: TRBV5-4; CDR3 protein: CASSLGLVGEQYF; CDR3 DNA: TGTGCCAGCAGCTTGGGACTAGTGGGCGAGCAGTACTTC
clone size: NA; J gene: TRBJ2-4; D gene: TRBD2; V gene: TRBV7-6; CDR3 protein: CASSPGTSGNIQYF; CDR3 DNA: TGTGCCAGCAGCCCCGGGACTAGCGGAAACATTCAGTACTTC
clone size: many; J gene: TRBJ2-5; D gene: NA; V gene: TRBV4-1; CDR3 protein: CASSQVISLGVQETQYF; CDR3 DNA: TGCGCCAGCAGCCAAGTCATCTCATTAGGGGTCCAAGAGACCCAGTACTTC
clone size: many; J gene: TRBJ2-3; D gene: NA; V gene: TRBV7-2; CDR3 protein: CASSLALASDTQYF; CDR3 DNA: TGTGCCAGCAGCTTAGCGTTAGCGTCAGATACGCAGTATTTT
clone size: NA; J gene: TRBJ1-5; D gene: NA; V gene: TRBV20-1; CDR3 protein: CSAIQAPSNQPQHF; CDR3 DNA: TGCAGTGCTATACAGGCCCCTAGCAATCAGCCCCAGCATTTT
clone size: many; J gene: TRBJ2-1; D gene: NA; V gene: TRBV5-5; CDR3 protein: CASTHPRDLYNEQFF; CDR3 DNA: TGTGCCAGCACTCACCCGAGGGACCTCTACAATGAGCAGTTCTTC
clone size: large; J gene: TRBJ1-4; D gene: TRBD1; V gene: TRBV5-7; CDR3 protein: CASSLQGQGLFGTNEKLFF; CDR3 DNA: TGTGCCAGCAGCTTGCAAGGACAGGGGCTCTTCGGCACTAATGAAAAACTGTTTTTT
clone size: many; J gene: TRBJ2-5; D gene: TRBD2; V gene: TRBV20-1; CDR3 protein: CSARGGLAGSQETQYF; CDR3 DNA: TGCAGTGCTAGAGGGGGGCTAGCGGGGAGCCAAGAGACCCAGTACTTC
clone size: many; J gene: TRBJ1-2; D gene: TRBD1; V gene: TRBV7-2; CDR3 protein: CASSLGGGQGGYTF; CDR3 DNA: TGTGCCAGCAGCTTAGGGGGGGGACAGGGAGGCTACACCTTC
clone size: many; J gene: TRBJ2-1; D gene: NA; V gene: TRBV27; CDR3 protein: CASTRSSLDEQFF; CDR3 DNA: TGTGCCAGCACTCGAAGTAGTTTGGATGAGCAGTTCTTC
clone size: NA; J gene: TRBJ2-4; D gene: NA; V gene: TRBV5-1; CDR3 protein: CASRAATKNIQYF; CDR3 DNA: TGCGCCAGCAGAGCTGCTACCAAAAACATTCAGTACTTC
clone size: many; J gene: TRBJ2-2; D gene: NA; V gene: TRBV5-1; CDR3 protein: CASSVGFQRNTGELFF; CDR3 DNA: TGCGCCAGCAGCGTGGGGTTTCAGAGAAACACCGGGGAGCTGTTTTTT
clone size: few; J gene: TRBJ2-1; D gene: TRBD1; V gene: TRBV18; CDR3 protein: CASSTFPGQGATRSYNEQFF; CDR3 DNA: TGTGCCAGCTCAACATTCCCGGGACAGGGGGCTACACGCTCCTACAATGAGCAGTTCTTC
clone size: many; J gene: TRBJ2-1; D gene: NA; V gene: TRBV5-6; CDR3 protein: CAISPGRRHNEQFF; CDR3 DNA: TGTGCCATCAGCCCCGGGCGACGGCACAATGAGCAGTTCTTC
clone size: few; J gene: TRBJ2-1; D gene: TRBD1; V gene: TRBV5-4; CDR3 protein: CASRPGQTSNEQFF; CDR3 DNA: TGTGCCAGCAGGCCGGGACAGACAAGTAATGAGCAGTTCTTC
clone size: many; J gene: TRBJ1-2; D gene: NA; V gene: TRBV7-2; CDR3 protein: CASSSPVNRNYGYTF; CDR3 DNA: TGTGCCAGCAGCTCCCCCGTAAACAGGAACTATGGCTACACCTTC
clone size: many; J gene: TRBJ2-2; D gene: NA; V gene: TRBV11-3; CDR3 protein: CASSSPLDSTGELFF; CDR3 DNA: TGTGCCAGCAGCTCTCCGCTGGACAGCACCGGGGAGCTGTTTTTT
clone size: many; J gene: TRBJ2-3; D gene: NA; V gene: TRBV20-1; CDR3 protein: CSARRGRERPDTQYF; CDR3 DNA: TGCAGTGCTAGAAGGGGGAGGGAGCGTCCAGATACGCAGTATTTT
clone size: many; J gene: TRBJ1-1; D gene: NA; V gene: TRBV7-8; CDR3 protein: CASSGGAAEAFF; CDR3 DNA: TGTGCCAGCAGCGGGGGGGCTGCTGAAGCTTTCTTT
clone size: NA; J gene: TRBJ1-2; D gene: NA; V gene: TRBV7-6; CDR3 protein: CASSDRADGYTF; CDR3 DNA: TGTGCCAGCAGCGACAGAGCGGATGGCTACACCTTC
clone size: few; J gene: TRBJ2-3; D gene: NA; V gene: TRBV11-2; CDR3 protein: CASSLYSTDTQYF; CDR3 DNA: TGTGCCAGCAGTTTGTACAGCACAGATACGCAGTATTTT
clone size: many; J gene: TRBJ1-5; D gene: NA; V gene: TRBV19; CDR3 protein: CASSIGAGGFQPQHF; CDR3 DNA: TGTGCCAGTAGTATCGGGGCTGGCGGATTCCAGCCCCAGCATTTT
clone size: many; J gene: TRBJ2-3; D gene: NA; V gene: TRBV21-1; CDR3 protein: CASNLPAGRSYPDTQYF; CDR3 DNA: TGTGCCAGCAACCTACCAGCTGGGCGGAGCTACCCAGATACGCAGTATTTT
clone size: many; J gene: TRBJ1-5; D gene: NA; V gene: TRBV5-1; CDR3 protein: CASSSYGQDQPQHF; CDR3 DNA: TGCGCCAGCAGCTCATACGGCCAAGATCAGCCCCAGCATTTT
clone size: medium-sized; J gene: TRBJ1-1; D gene: NA; V gene: TRBV7-9; CDR3 protein: CASSSKQEFTEAFF; CDR3 DNA: TGTGCCAGCAGCTCGAAACAGGAATTCACTGAAGCTTTCTTT
clone size: many; J gene: TRBJ1-4; D gene: NA; V gene: TRBV2; CDR3 protein: CASSGAQEYEKLFF; CDR3 DNA: TGTGCCAGCAGTGGGGCGCAGGAGTATGAAAAACTGTTTTTT
clone size: many; J gene: TRBJ1-5; D gene: TRBD1; V gene: TRBV18; CDR3 protein: CASSPRDRAQPQHF; CDR3 DNA: TGTGCCAGCTCCCCGCGGGACAGGGCTCAGCCCCAGCATTTT
clone size: few; J gene: TRBJ1-2; D gene: NA; V gene: TRBV4-2; CDR3 protein: CASSQEVWRGGYTF; CDR3 DNA: TGTGCCAGCAGCCAAGAAGTTTGGCGCGGAGGCTACACCTTC
clone size: many; J gene: TRBJ2-1; D gene: NA; V gene: TRBV3-1; CDR3 protein: CASSQELRDEQFF; CDR3 DNA: TGTGCCAGCAGCCAAGAGCTTCGGGACGAGCAGTTCTTC
clone size: many; J gene: TRBJ2-3; D gene: TRBD2; V gene: TRBV4-3; CDR3 protein: CASSLGLAGGPGTDTQYF; CDR3 DNA: TGCGCCAGCAGCCTGGGACTAGCGGGGGGGCCCGGGACAGATACGCAGTATTTT